This T cell receptor (beta chain) was obtained from a study of T cell responses to AZD1222 COVID-19 vaccine (dated by TCRdb to the early 2020s). Some background on the complete study: AZD1222 recipients with second doses at about 4 weeks or about 12 weeks were pooled, because spike-specific TCR depth and breadth did not differ between schedules. Trial participants were enrolled by age into subgroups of 18-55, 56-69 and 70-plus years, and about 150, 27 and 61 TCR-sequenced participants, respectively, were included in these subgroups. A total of under 250 trial participants underwent TCR sequencing, of whom approximately 200 had received two doses of AZD1222 and roughly 26 had received two doses of the MenACWY control vaccine. Study-wide conclusions, independent of this receptor: Most participants were white British and females outnumbered males, and the authors suggested that clonal diversity may have been underestimated. Conclusions about previously exposed vaccinees were limited because only five to seven AZD1222 recipients were SARS-CoV-2 seropositive at baseline. The 56-69-year group was small, and its depth increase did not reach significance, likely because of low power. A significant rise in spike-specific TCR breadth and depth was observed after two AZD1222 doses relative to day 0 and relative to MenACWY recipients. The whole spike protein was spanned by vaccine-associated CD4 TCRs, and dominant responses were seen in regions 160-218 and 743-854. Because no samples from the day 14 peak response were available, repertoires could be characterized only after the peak T cell response. Nearly half of unique spike-specific TCRs reportedly recognized epitopes outside regions mutated in the B.1.351 and B.1.1.7 variants.

The CDR3 regions of human TCRbeta chains were subjected to immunosequencing. Processing in the source paper ran as follows. Repertoire TCRs were matched against a reference library of SARS-CoV-2-specific TCRs generated with the MIRA antigen-specificity platform. Breadth was defined as the fraction of unique TCRs that were SARS-CoV-2-associated. Depth was defined as the fraction of total T cells that were SARS-CoV-2-associated. Using the MIRA data, each spike-specific TCR was assigned both to the spike region to which the TCR was reactive and to a CD4 or CD8 class. Log10-transformed breadth and depth values were compared by one-way ANOVA with Sidak's multiple comparisons tests. Sourced from immuneACCESS, this table was stored by TCRdb with only in-frame sequences that have V and J called. A share of the clones is absent; for the studies checked, an unresolved V gene accounts for under half, and the remainder has no known explanation. The V and J calls and clone size were taken over from that table, and D and trimming were inferred from the DNA. The sample yields fewer than 120,000 clones; nearly 90% were counted once. The leading ten clones occupy approximately 3.5% of the sample.

The time point label here, explained by the study, means: baseline before first vaccination. Vaccinee samples came from UK trials COV001 and COV002, including a single-blind randomized controlled phase 2/3 trial of AZD1222 (ChAdOx1 nCoV-19) in healthy adults. Trial participant PBMC samples were collected at day 0 and day 28 after the second dose for TCRbeta chain sequencing. Points on this clone: There is no known antigen for this receptor. The input lacks base qualities; no much larger clone sits a single base away.

Trimming costs V 5 bases and J 2 bases, and their ends lie 13 bases apart. Inclusive of the bounding cysteine and phenylalanine, the CDR3 is 15 residues long. The entry retains the CDR3 DNA only, 45 bases that are in frame from base 1. The CDR1 and CDR2 encoded by the germline V gene (reference sequence) are WNHNN and SYGVQD. The sample here was peripheral blood, taken on day 0 of AZD1222 vaccination. This clonotype was sampled from an adult in good health. The chain was built from TRBV10-1 and TRBJ1-3; a tentative D call is TRBD1 (5 bases match). The CDR3 in this case is CASSRTLGAGNTIYF. The nucleotide sequence is TGCGCCAGCAGTCGGACATTAGGAGCTGGAAACACCATATATTTT.